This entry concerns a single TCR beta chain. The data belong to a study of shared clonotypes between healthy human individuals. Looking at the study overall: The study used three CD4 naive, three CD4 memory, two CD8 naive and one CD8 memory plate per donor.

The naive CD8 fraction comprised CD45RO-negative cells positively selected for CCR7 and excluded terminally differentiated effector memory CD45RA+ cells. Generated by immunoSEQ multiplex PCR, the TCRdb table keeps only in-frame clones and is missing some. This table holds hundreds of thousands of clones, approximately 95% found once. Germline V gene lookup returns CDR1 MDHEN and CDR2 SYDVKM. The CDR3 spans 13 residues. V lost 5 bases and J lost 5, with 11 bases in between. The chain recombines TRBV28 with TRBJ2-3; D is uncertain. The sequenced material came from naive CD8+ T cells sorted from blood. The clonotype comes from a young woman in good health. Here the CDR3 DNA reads TGTGCCAGCAGTGGATCCTGGCGAGATACGCAGTATTTT. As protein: CASSGSWRDTQYF.